This is a list of T cell receptor beta chains from one sample in a study of blood T cell repertoires in COVID-19. Assay used: immunoSEQ multiplex PCR; TCRdb lists only in-frame clones, some missing. The sample shows 150,000 to 200,000 clones, roughly 85% of them seen only once. Sequencing was performed on peripheral blood. All receptors derive from a man aged 55-75 years with acute or convalescent COVID-19. Both conserved end residues are part of each CDR3. The order of the fields is clone size, J gene, V gene, D gene, CDR3 DNA, CDR3 protein. A D gene is named only where the DNA matches it firmly. Where a row states a size, it is once, few, many or the class of an expanded clone; other rows omit it.

abundance: -; j_gene: TRBJ2-3; v_gene: TRBV28; d_gene: -; CDR3nt: TGTGCCAGCAGTTTGGGGACTGGCACAGATACGCAGTATTTT; CDR3aa: CASSLGTGTDTQYF
abundance: -; j_gene: TRBJ2-7; v_gene: TRBV28; d_gene: -; CDR3nt: TGTGCCAGCAGCTACTTAGGACCCTCACAGGGTAACGAGCAGTACTTC; CDR3aa: CASSYLGPSQGNEQYF
abundance: -; j_gene: TRBJ1-2; v_gene: TRBV5-1; d_gene: -; CDR3nt: TGCGCCAGCATGATACCAGGGGACGGCTACACCTTC; CDR3aa: CASMIPGDGYTF
abundance: -; j_gene: TRBJ2-3; v_gene: TRBV11-2; d_gene: TRBD2; CDR3nt: TGTGCCAGCAGCTTAGAGGTCGGAAGCGGGAGGTCGCAGATCACGCAGTATTTT; CDR3aa: CASSLEVGSGRSQITQYF
abundance: -; j_gene: TRBJ1-1; v_gene: TRBV19; d_gene: -; CDR3nt: TGTGCCAGTAGTACCCGGGGAGGGTACACTGAAGCTTTCTTT; CDR3aa: CASSTRGGYTEAFF
abundance: -; j_gene: TRBJ1-5; v_gene: TRBV4-1; d_gene: -; CDR3nt: TGCGCCAGCAGCCAAGGATCTACGTCAAGACAGCCCCAGCATTTT; CDR3aa: CASSQGSTSRQPQHF
abundance: -; j_gene: TRBJ2-5; v_gene: TRBV2; d_gene: -; CDR3nt: TGTGCCAGCTCGCAGGGGAGAGAGACCCAGTACTTC; CDR3aa: CASSQGRETQYF
abundance: -; j_gene: TRBJ2-7; v_gene: TRBV5-1; d_gene: -; CDR3nt: TGCGCCAGCAGCTTGGCAGCGGTAACCGGGTCCTACGAGCAGTACTTC; CDR3aa: CASSLAAVTGSYEQYF
abundance: -; j_gene: TRBJ1-1; v_gene: TRBV30; d_gene: -; CDR3nt: TGTGCCTGGAGTGACAGGGCGGACACTGAAGCTTTCTTT; CDR3aa: CAWSDRADTEAFF
abundance: -; j_gene: TRBJ2-1; v_gene: TRBV11-3; d_gene: TRBD1; CDR3nt: TGTGCCAGCAGCCCGGGACAGGCATACAATGAGCAGTTCTTC; CDR3aa: CASSPGQAYNEQFF
abundance: -; j_gene: TRBJ2-1; v_gene: TRBV2; d_gene: TRBD2; CDR3nt: TGTGCCAGGGGGGGGGAACTTTACTACAATGAGCAGTTCTTC; CDR3aa: CARGGELYYNEQFF
abundance: -; j_gene: TRBJ2-5; v_gene: TRBV19; d_gene: TRBD2; CDR3nt: TGTGCCAGTAGTTCGGGACTAGCGGGAGGGCCGGAGACCCAGTACTTC; CDR3aa: CASSSGLAGGPETQYF
abundance: few; j_gene: TRBJ2-3; v_gene: TRBV27; d_gene: TRBD1; CDR3nt: TGTGCCAGCAGAGATTGGGACAGGGGAGCGGATACGCAGTATTTT; CDR3aa: CASRDWDRGADTQYF
abundance: -; j_gene: TRBJ2-1; v_gene: TRBV6-2/TRBV6-3; d_gene: TRBD2; CDR3nt: TGTGCCAGCAGTTGGCGACTAGCGGGAGGTGATGAGCAGTTCTTC; CDR3aa: CASSWRLAGGDEQFF
abundance: -; j_gene: TRBJ1-6; v_gene: TRBV10-3; d_gene: TRBD1; CDR3nt: TGTGCCATCAGTGTGGACAGGGATTCACCCCTCCACTTT; CDR3aa: CAISVDRDSPLHF
abundance: -; j_gene: TRBJ2-5; v_gene: TRBV20-1; d_gene: -; CDR3nt: TGCAGTGCTAGAGCGGAAGAGACCCAGTACTTC; CDR3aa: CSARAEETQYF
abundance: -; j_gene: TRBJ2-7; v_gene: TRBV28; d_gene: TRBD2; CDR3nt: TGTGCCAGCAGTACTAGCGTTTCCTACGAGCAGTACTTC; CDR3aa: CASSTSVSYEQYF
abundance: -; j_gene: TRBJ2-1; v_gene: TRBV30; d_gene: TRBD2; CDR3nt: TGTGCCTGGAGTGGACTAGCGGGGAATGAGCAGTTCTTC; CDR3aa: CAWSGLAGNEQFF
abundance: once; j_gene: TRBJ2-1; v_gene: TRBV7-2; d_gene: -; CDR3nt: TGTGCCAGCAGCGAGAGGACAGATTACAATGAGCAGTTCTTC; CDR3aa: CASSERTDYNEQFF
abundance: -; j_gene: TRBJ2-7; v_gene: TRBV4-2; d_gene: TRBD2; CDR3nt: TGTGCCAGCAGCGGTCAGCTAGCGGGGCATTCCTACGAGCAGTACTTC; CDR3aa: CASSGQLAGHSYEQYF
abundance: -; j_gene: TRBJ2-5; v_gene: TRBV6-5; d_gene: -; CDR3nt: TGTGCCAGCAGTTACTCCCGACTCGCGGGAGAGACCCAGTACTTC; CDR3aa: CASSYSRLAGETQYF
abundance: -; j_gene: TRBJ1-1; v_gene: TRBV4-2; d_gene: TRBD1; CDR3nt: TGTGCCAGCAGCCAAGGGGCAGGGGGGTTGAACACTGAAGCTTTCTTT; CDR3aa: CASSQGAGGLNTEAFF
abundance: -; j_gene: TRBJ2-7; v_gene: TRBV18; d_gene: TRBD1; CDR3nt: TGTGCCAGCTCACCCCGGGACAGGGGGTATAACGAGCAGTACTTC; CDR3aa: CASSPRDRGYNEQYF
abundance: -; j_gene: TRBJ2-1; v_gene: TRBV4-1; d_gene: TRBD2; CDR3nt: TGCGCCAGCAGCCAAGCTCTAGCGGGGAAAAATGAGCAGTTCTTC; CDR3aa: CASSQALAGKNEQFF
abundance: -; j_gene: TRBJ2-5; v_gene: TRBV10-1; d_gene: -; CDR3nt: TGCGCCAGCAGTCGAACTGACAGGGAGACCCAGTACTTC; CDR3aa: CASSRTDRETQYF
abundance: -; j_gene: TRBJ2-7; v_gene: TRBV28; d_gene: -; CDR3nt: TGTGCCAGCACCGACCCGGGATACTCCTACGAGCAGTACTTC; CDR3aa: CASTDPGYSYEQYF
abundance: -; j_gene: TRBJ1-6; v_gene: TRBV7-9; d_gene: -; CDR3nt: TGTGCCAGCAGCCCAGGATTTAACTCACCCCTCCACTTT; CDR3aa: CASSPGFNSPLHF
abundance: -; j_gene: TRBJ2-7; v_gene: TRBV3-1/TRBV3-2; d_gene: TRBD2; CDR3nt: TGTGCCAGCAGCCAAGGGGGTAGCGGGAAGAGTTACGAGCAGTACTTC; CDR3aa: CASSQGGSGKSYEQYF
abundance: -; j_gene: TRBJ2-6; v_gene: TRBV2; d_gene: -; CDR3nt: TGTGCCAGCAGGACTGGTGCCAACGTCCTGACTTTC; CDR3aa: CASRTGANVLTF
abundance: -; j_gene: TRBJ1-2; v_gene: TRBV7-9; d_gene: TRBD1; CDR3nt: TGTGCCAGCAGCTTAGGCTCACAGGGGCTCGTAGGGGGCTACACCTTC; CDR3aa: CASSLGSQGLVGGYTF
abundance: -; j_gene: TRBJ2-7; v_gene: TRBV6-1; d_gene: -; CDR3nt: TGTGCCAGCAGTGAAGCGGCCGCCTACGAGCAGTACTTC; CDR3aa: CASSEAAAYEQYF
abundance: few; j_gene: TRBJ2-7; v_gene: TRBV15; d_gene: -; CDR3nt: TGTGCCACCAGCAGAGATTTGGGGGGTCAGACCTACGAGCAGTACTTC; CDR3aa: CATSRDLGGQTYEQYF
abundance: -; j_gene: TRBJ2-7; v_gene: TRBV18; d_gene: TRBD1; CDR3nt: TGTGCCAGCTCAAAGCCCGGACAGGGAACGGACTCCTACGAGCAGTACTTC; CDR3aa: CASSKPGQGTDSYEQYF
abundance: -; j_gene: TRBJ1-6; v_gene: TRBV6-4; d_gene: -; CDR3nt: TGTGCCAGCAGTGACCAGGGGAGGGATTCACCCCTCCACTTT; CDR3aa: CASSDQGRDSPLHF
abundance: -; j_gene: TRBJ1-1; v_gene: TRBV4-2; d_gene: TRBD1; CDR3nt: TGTGCCAGCAGCCAAGATGGTACAGGGGGGAGCACTGAAGCTTTCTTT; CDR3aa: CASSQDGTGGSTEAFF
abundance: -; j_gene: TRBJ1-4; v_gene: TRBV6-6; d_gene: TRBD1; CDR3nt: TGTGCCAGCAGGAAGACAGGGTGGACTAATGAAAAACTGTTTTTT; CDR3aa: CASRKTGWTNEKLFF
abundance: -; j_gene: TRBJ1-5; v_gene: TRBV3-1/TRBV3-2; d_gene: -; CDR3nt: TGTGCCAGCAGCCAAGTGGGCCAGCCCCAGCATTTT; CDR3aa: CASSQVGQPQHF
abundance: -; j_gene: TRBJ1-3; v_gene: TRBV7-8; d_gene: -; CDR3nt: TGTGCCAGCAGCTGGAGGAAGGGCAGCTCTGGAAACACCATATATTTT; CDR3aa: CASSWRKGSSGNTIYF
abundance: -; j_gene: TRBJ1-2; v_gene: TRBV13; d_gene: -; CDR3nt: TGTGCCAGCAGTCTAGGGGCGAGTAGGGGCTACACCTTC; CDR3aa: CASSLGASRGYTF
abundance: -; j_gene: TRBJ2-1; v_gene: TRBV27; d_gene: TRBD2; CDR3nt: TGTGCCAGCGGCGGACTAGCGGGAGTGAATGAGCAGTTCTTC; CDR3aa: CASGGLAGVNEQFF
abundance: -; j_gene: TRBJ2-3; v_gene: TRBV13; d_gene: TRBD2; CDR3nt: TGTGCCAGCAGTCCACAGGGACTAGCGCCAACCCTAAGCACAGATACGCAGTATTTT; CDR3aa: CASSPQGLAPTLSTDTQYF